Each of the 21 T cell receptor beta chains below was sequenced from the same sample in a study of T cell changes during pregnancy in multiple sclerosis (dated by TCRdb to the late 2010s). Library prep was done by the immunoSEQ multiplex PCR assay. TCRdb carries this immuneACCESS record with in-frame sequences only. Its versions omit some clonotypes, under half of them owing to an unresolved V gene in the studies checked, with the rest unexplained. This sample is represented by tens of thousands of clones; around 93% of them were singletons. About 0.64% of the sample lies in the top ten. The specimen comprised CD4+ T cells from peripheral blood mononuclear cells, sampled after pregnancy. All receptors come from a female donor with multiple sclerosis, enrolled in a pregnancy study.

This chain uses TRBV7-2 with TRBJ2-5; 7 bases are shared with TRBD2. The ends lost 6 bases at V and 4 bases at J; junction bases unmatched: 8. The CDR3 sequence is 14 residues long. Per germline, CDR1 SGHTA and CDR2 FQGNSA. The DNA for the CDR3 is TGTGCCAGCAGGTTGGGGGGGTGGGGAGAGACCCAGTACTTC. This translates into CASRLGGWGETQYF.

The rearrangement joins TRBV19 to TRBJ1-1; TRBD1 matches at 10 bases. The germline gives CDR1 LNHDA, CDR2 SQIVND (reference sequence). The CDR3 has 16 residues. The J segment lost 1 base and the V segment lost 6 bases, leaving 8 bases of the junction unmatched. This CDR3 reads CASSLGTGVRNTEAFF. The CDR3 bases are TGTGCCAGTAGCCTCGGGACAGGGGTTAGGAACACTGAAGCTTTCTTT.

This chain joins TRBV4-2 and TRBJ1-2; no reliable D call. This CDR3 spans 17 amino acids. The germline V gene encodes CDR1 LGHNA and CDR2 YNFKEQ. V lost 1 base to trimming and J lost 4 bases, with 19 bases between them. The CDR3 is CASSQGAYGAPGYGYTF. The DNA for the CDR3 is TGTGCCAGCAGCCAAGGAGCCTACGGAGCTCCTGGCTATGGCTACACCTTC.

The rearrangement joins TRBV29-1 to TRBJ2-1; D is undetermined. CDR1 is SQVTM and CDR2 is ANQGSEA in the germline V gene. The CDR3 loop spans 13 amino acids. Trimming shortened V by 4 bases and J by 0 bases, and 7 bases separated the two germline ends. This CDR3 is CSVGSNSYNEQFF. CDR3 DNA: TGCAGCGTTGGGTCTAACTCCTACAATGAGCAGTTCTTC.

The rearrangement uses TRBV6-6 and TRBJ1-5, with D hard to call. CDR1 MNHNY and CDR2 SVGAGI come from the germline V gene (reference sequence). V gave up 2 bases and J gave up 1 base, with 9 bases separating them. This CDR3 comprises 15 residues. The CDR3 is CASSYGRSSNQPQHF. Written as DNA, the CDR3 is TGTGCCAGCAGTTACGGCAGGTCGAGCAATCAGCCCCAGCATTTT.

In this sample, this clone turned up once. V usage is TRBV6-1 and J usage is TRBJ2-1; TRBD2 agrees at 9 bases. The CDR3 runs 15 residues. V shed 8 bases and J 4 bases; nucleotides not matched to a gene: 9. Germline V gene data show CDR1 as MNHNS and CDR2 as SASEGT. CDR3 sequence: CASSQRGAGYNEQFF. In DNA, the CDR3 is TGTGCCAGCTCGCAGCGGGGGGCTGGGTACAATGAGCAGTTCTTC.

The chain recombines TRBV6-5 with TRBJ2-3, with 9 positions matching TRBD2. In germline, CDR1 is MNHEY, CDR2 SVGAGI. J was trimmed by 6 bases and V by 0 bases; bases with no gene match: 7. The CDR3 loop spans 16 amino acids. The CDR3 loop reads CASSYSWAGGPDTQYF. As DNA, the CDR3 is TGTGCCAGCAGTTACTCCTGGGCGGGGGGGCCGGATACGCAGTATTTT.

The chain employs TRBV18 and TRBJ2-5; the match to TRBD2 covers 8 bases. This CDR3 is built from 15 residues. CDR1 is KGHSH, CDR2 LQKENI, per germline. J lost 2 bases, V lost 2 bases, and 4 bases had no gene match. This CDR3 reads CASSPFSSGQETQYF. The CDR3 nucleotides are TGTGCCAGCTCACCATTCTCTAGCGGGCAAGAGACCCAGTACTTC.

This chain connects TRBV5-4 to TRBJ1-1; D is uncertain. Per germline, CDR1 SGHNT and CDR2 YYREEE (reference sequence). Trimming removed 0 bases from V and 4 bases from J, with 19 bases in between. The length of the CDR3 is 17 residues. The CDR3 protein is CASSLAGMTVEGTEAFF. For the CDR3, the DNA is TGTGCCAGCAGCTTGGCGGGGATGACGGTGGAGGGCACTGAAGCTTTCTTT. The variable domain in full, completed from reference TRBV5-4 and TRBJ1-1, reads ETGVTQSPTHLIKTRGQQVTLRCSSQSGHNTVSWYQQALGQGPQFIFQYYREEENGRGNFPPRFSGLQFPNYSSELNVNALELDDSALYLCASSLAGMTVEGTEAFFGQGTRLTVV.

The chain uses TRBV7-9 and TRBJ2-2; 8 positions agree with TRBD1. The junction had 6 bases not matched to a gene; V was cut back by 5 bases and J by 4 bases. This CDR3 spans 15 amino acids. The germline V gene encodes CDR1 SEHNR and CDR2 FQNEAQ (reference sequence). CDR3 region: CASSPGQGATGELFF. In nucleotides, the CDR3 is TGTGCCAGCAGCCCCGGACAGGGCGCCACCGGGGAGCTGTTTTTT.

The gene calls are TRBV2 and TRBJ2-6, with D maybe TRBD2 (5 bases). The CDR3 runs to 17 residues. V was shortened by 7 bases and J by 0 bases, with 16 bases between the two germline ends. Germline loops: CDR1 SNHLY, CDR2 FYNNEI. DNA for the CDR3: TGTGCCAGCAAGGAGGAAATTTTTAGCTCTGGGGCCAACGTCCTGACTTTC. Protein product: CASKEEIFSSGANVLTF.

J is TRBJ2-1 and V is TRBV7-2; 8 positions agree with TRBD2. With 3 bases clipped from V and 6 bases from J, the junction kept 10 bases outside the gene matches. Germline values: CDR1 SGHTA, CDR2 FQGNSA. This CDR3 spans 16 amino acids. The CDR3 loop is CASSFLGLAVSNEQFF. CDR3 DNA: TGTGCCAGCAGCTTTTTAGGACTAGCTGTTTCCAATGAGCAGTTCTTC.

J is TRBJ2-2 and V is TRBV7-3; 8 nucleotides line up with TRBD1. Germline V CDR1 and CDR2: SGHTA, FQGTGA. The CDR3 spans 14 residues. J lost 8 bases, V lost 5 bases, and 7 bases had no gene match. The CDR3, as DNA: TGTGCCAGCAGCGGACGCGGGGACAGGGGGGAGCTGTTTTTT. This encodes CASSGRGDRGELFF. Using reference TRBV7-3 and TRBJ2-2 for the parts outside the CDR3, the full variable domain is GAGVSQTPSNKVTEKGKYVELRCDPISGHTALYWYRQSLGQGPEFLIYFQGTGAADDSGLPNDRFFAVRPEGSVSTLKIQRTERGDSAVYLCASSGRGDRGELFFGEGSRLTVL.

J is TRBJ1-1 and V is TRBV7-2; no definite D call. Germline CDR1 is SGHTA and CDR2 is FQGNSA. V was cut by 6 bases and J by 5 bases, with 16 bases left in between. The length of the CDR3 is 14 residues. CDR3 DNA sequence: TGTGCCAGCAGTCCCTCCCATGGGAGGACTGAAGCTTTCTTT. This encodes CASSPSHGRTEAFF.

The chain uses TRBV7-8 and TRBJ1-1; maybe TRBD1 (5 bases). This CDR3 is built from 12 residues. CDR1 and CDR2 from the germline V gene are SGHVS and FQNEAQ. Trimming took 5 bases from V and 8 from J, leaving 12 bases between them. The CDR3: CASSRHRQEAFF. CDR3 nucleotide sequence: TGTGCCAGCAGCCGACACCGACAGGAAGCTTTCTTT.

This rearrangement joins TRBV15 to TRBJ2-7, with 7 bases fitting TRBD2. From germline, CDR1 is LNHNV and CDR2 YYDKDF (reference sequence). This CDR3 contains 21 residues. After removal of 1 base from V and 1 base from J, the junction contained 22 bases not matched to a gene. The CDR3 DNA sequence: TGTGCCACCAGCAGAGTACCCCACCCCCTAGCGGCAGCGAGAGTGTCCTACGAGCAGTACTTC. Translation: CATSRVPHPLAAARVSYEQYF.

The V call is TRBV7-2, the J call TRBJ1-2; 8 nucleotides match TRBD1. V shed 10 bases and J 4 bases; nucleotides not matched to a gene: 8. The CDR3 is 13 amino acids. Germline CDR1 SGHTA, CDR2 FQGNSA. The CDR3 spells CATTRGRTYGYTF. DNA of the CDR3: TGTGCCACCACCAGGGGGCGAACCTATGGCTACACCTTC.

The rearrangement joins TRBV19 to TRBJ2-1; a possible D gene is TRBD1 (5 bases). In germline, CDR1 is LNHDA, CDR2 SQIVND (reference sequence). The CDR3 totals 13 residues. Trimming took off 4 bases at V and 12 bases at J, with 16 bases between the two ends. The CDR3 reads CASSTRQPRGQFF. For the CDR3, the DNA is TGTGCCAGTAGTACCCGACAGCCAAGGGGGCAGTTCTTC.

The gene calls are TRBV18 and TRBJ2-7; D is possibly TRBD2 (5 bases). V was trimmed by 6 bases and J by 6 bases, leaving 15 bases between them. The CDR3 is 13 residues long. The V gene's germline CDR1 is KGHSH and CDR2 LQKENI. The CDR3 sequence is CASSRGALSEQYF. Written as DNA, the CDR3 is TGTGCCAGCTCCCGGGGTGCCTTGTCCGAGCAGTACTTC.

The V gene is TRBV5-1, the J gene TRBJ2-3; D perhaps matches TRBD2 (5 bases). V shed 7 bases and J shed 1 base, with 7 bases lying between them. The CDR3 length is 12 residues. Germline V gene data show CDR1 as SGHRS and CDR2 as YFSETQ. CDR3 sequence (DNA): TGCGCCAGCGGAGGAGGCACAGATACGCAGTATTTT. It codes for CASGGGTDTQYF.

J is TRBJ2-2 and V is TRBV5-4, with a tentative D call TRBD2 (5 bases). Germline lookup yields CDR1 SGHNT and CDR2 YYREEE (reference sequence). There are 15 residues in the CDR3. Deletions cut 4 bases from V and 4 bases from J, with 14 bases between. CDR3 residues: CASSPSRGFTGELFF. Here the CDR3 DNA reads TGTGCCAGCAGCCCGTCGCGCGGGTTCACCGGGGAGCTGTTTTTT. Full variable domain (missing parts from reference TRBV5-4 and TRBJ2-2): ETGVTQSPTHLIKTRGQQVTLRCSSQSGHNTVSWYQQALGQGPQFIFQYYREEENGRGNFPPRFSGLQFPNYSSELNVNALELDDSALYLCASSPSRGFTGELFFGEGSRLTVL.